The following is a TCR beta chain sequence with its context. Its binding antigen is unknown. No per-base quality is available; no much larger clone lies one base away. This sample is drawn from a study of shared clonotypes between healthy human individuals (TCRdb year 2020). For the wider study: The cohort included three men and two women between 18 and 49 years of age. For each donor, CD4 naive and CD4 memory were each run on three plates, CD8 naive on two plates, and CD8 memory on one plate. The study deeply sequenced blood TCR repertoires of roughly five healthy adults to estimate repertoire size and the extent of clonotype sharing between individuals. Libraries were prepared and TCR repertoires were sequenced by different laboratories using diverse techniques, in order to increase sequencing depth and limit assay-specific biases. Between about 0.8 and 9.5 billion PBMCs per donor were obtained by leukapheresis.

Study-wide findings and limitations: Naive subsets generally had larger estimated clonotype richness than memory subsets. Pairwise subsampling led to the expectation that sequencing depth would affect the degree of clonotype sharing among donors. Across a few donors, approximately 5% of naive CD4, roughly 3.5% of naive CD8, around 2.5% of memory CD4, and under 0.45% of memory CD8 clonotypes were shared. Because the study included a small number of donors, the genetic and exposure-history diversity represented was limited. Even with the large sequencing depth, rarefaction of the sorted-subset datasets indicated that sequencing was incomplete. Sampling was restricted to blood, and TCR repertoires in tissue are likely to differ from TCR repertoires in blood. Compared with non-shared clonotypes, the clonotypes found in all four sorted-subset donors had higher generation probabilities.

Using the deep immunoSEQ assay, multiplex PCR amplified TCR CDR3 regions from genomic DNA. Extracted genomic DNA from each cell subset was spread evenly across all wells of several immunoSEQ 96-well plates, with each plate serving as a replicate. For sorted subsets, each replicate PCR was loaded with approximately 190 ng genomic DNA, equivalent to some 27,000 T cell genomes. Purified libraries were measured with a Qubit 3.0 fluorometer, size-checked on a Bioanalyzer 2100, and measured again with the KAPA Library Quantification kit. Each immunoSEQ 96-well plate was sequenced on its own single-read 150-cycle Illumina NextSeq 550 flow cell. Turning to the authors' computational methods: Because the immunoSEQ output held only junctional sequences and lacked quality scores, the filtering could not match the filtering applied to full-length reads. To assign V/J genes and CDR3, sequences were annotated against IMGT germline references using PyIR, a Python wrapper for IgBLAST v1.9. Reads were filtered out if the reads had weak V/J assignments (E-value above 1e-6), no CDR3, stop codons, out-of-frame junctions, or ambiguous translated residues. V3J clonotypes were defined as sequences sharing the same inferred V gene, J gene, and CDR3 amino acid sequence. Percentage overlap between repertoires was calculated by dividing the number of shared unique clonotypes by the size of the smaller repertoire. Three approaches were used to assess repertoire richness: RTK rarefaction, the Chao1 estimator, and Recon v2.1 estimates of unobserved clonotypes. For all TCRbeta clonotypes obtained by the gDNA method from four donors, generation probabilities were computed with OLGA. In TCRdb, the immuneACCESS table is reduced to in-frame sequences with V and J assigned. These tables do not hold every clone; where another copy was compared, an unresolved V gene accounts for under half, and the others remain unexplained. V, J and clone size derive from that table, while D and trimming were established from the DNA sequence. Here the sample has roughly 2,000,000 clones; around 95% occur a single time. The top ten constitute 1.5% to 2% of the sample.

The CDR3 has 14 amino acids, counting the end cysteine and phenylalanine. Just CDR3 DNA is preserved here, 42 bases in frame from base 1. V is pared back by 1 base and J by 3 bases, with 7 bases lying between the germline termini. CDR1 and CDR2 are read off the germline V gene (reference sequence) as MNHEY and SMNVEV. CD8 naive samples were CD45RO-negative cells positively selected for CCR7, giving a CD45RA+CCR7+ population that excluded TemRA cells. The donors were healthy, HIV-negative adults who had no recently reported acute infections or vaccinations. All donors were Caucasian adults living in Nashville, Tennessee, USA. Blood was obtained by leukapheresis, after which PBMCs were separated by Ficoll-Histopaque density gradient centrifugation and cryopreserved in liquid nitrogen vapor phase. Analytical flow cytometry was used to check the purity and quantity of each magnetically sorted T cell population. Genomic DNA was isolated from every sorted fraction and measured by UV absorbance on a Nanodrop 2000c.

The sequencing sample was made of naive CD8+ T cells from PBMCs. This sample's cell subset or site label indicates: CD45RA+CCR7+. This TCR was recovered from a man aged 18 to 35 in good health. Some clones in this sample may be carry-over from other donors' samples. This receptor chain uses TRBV27 and TRBJ1-5; TRBD1 is a weak D gene call, 5 bases matching. The nucleotide sequence reads as follows: TGTGCCAGCAGTTTATACAGGAACAATCAGCCCCAGCATTTT. This codes for CASSLYRNNQPQHF.